Following are 21 T cell receptor beta chains from one sample sequenced in a study of T cell repertoires in cytomegalovirus infection. TCRdb analysed the reads with MiXCR anew, one entry per CDR3 protein. The sample contains some 150,000 distinct CDR3 sequences, about 6.3% of which appear only once. Sequencing was done on a sample of PBMCs. All receptors derive from a human donor in good health (CMV status not recorded). Some clones in this sample may be carry-over from other donors' samples.

This clonotype was recorded at least ten times. The chain couples TRBV19 to TRBJ2-5; 8 bases align to TRBD1. V lost 5 bases to trimming and J lost 0 bases; unmatched junction nucleotides: 2. The germline CDR1 and CDR2 sequences are LNHDA and SQIVND (reference sequence). CDR3 size: 14 residues. CDR3 in DNA: TGTGCCAGTAGTGGGGACAGGAACCAAGAGACCCAGTACTTC. Translated, it gives CASSGDRNQETQYF.

This clonotype appeared many times. J is TRBJ2-2 and V is TRBV7-8; 7 nucleotides agree with TRBD2. The V and J ends lost 5 bases and 4 bases, in that order; junction bases with no gene match: 13. Germline assignment: CDR1 SGHVS and CDR2 FQNEAQ. The CDR3 is 17 amino acids. Written as DNA, the CDR3 is TGTGCCAGCAGCCCATACCTGCGCGGGGGAATCACCGGGGAGCTGTTTTTT. Protein: CASSPYLRGGITGELFF.

About this clonotype itself: Since a much larger clone is just one base distant, this may be a read error. The CDR3 does not close with the conserved phenylalanine or tryptophan, likely indicating a read error. V usage is TRBV28 and J usage is TRBJ2-3, with 13 bases lining up with TRBD2. With 4 bases clipped from V and 1 base from J, the junction kept 5 bases outside the gene matches. Germline-derived CDR1 and CDR2 are MDHEN and SYDVKM. This CDR3 comprises 17 residues. CDR3 sequence (DNA): TGTGCCAGCAGTTCGGTGGGACTAGCGGGGCGCACAGATACGCAGTATCTT. Its protein is CASSSVGLAGRTDTQYL.

The rearrangement joins TRBV6-5 to TRBJ1-2; 9 bases are shared with TRBD1. With V trimmed by 5 bases and J by 8 bases, 12 bases remained unmatched. The germline CDR1 and CDR2 sequences are MNHEY and SVGAGI. The CDR3 is 15 amino acids. The CDR3: CASSPAGTGSGGYTF. The CDR3 DNA sequence: TGTGCCAGCAGTCCGGCCGGGACAGGGTCGGGGGGCTACACCTTC.

This clonotype was seen many times. V and J are TRBV12-3 or TRBV12-4 and TRBJ2-5; the match to TRBD2 covers 7 bases. V lost 7 bases and J lost 7; bases outside the gene matches: 9. The CDR3 has 13 residues. CDR3 nucleotide sequence: TGTGCCAGCACCTCCACTGGCGGGGGGACCCAGTACTTC. It encodes CASTSTGGGTQYF.

This clonotype has a count of ten or more. The chain links TRBV7-3 to TRBJ2-1; D is perhaps TRBD2 (6 bases). Trimming pared 4 bases from V and 7 bases from J, leaving 26 bases between. CDR3 length: 18 amino acids. From germline, CDR1 is SGHTA and CDR2 FQGTGA. This chain's CDR3 is CASSWLAGGGASINEQFF. CDR3 DNA: TGTGCCAGCAGCTGGTTGGCCGGTGGAGGGGCAAGTATTAATGAGCAGTTCTTC.

This clonotype appeared many times. CDR3 sequence: CASTFAARTNEKLFF. The CDR3 DNA reads as TGTGCCAGTACGTTCGCGGCCAGAACTAATGAAAAACTGTTTTTT. The chain couples TRBV19 to TRBJ1-4; no clear D gene. CDR3 size: 15 residues. The ends were cut back, 7 bases at V and 1 base at J, with 13 bases in the middle. Per the germline V gene, CDR1 is LNHDA and CDR2 is SQIVND (reference sequence).

With regard to this clonotype: Because it lacks the conserved phenylalanine or tryptophan at the end, this CDR3 is likely a read error. Because the CDR3's place on the DNA is in doubt, the DNA is left out and the CDR3 is given as listed by TCRdb. The rearrangement uses TRBV4-2 and TRBJ1-2; TRBD1, the D gene given by the table, was not confirmed from the DNA. The CDR3 numbers 13 amino acids, ends counted. The germline gives CDR1 LGHNA, CDR2 YNFKEQ. The CDR3 loop is CASSQEGQGDHRV.

Ten or more counts support this clonotype. The chain carries TRBV12-3 or TRBV12-4 and TRBJ2-1; no firm D call. The CDR3 is 15 amino acids. With 9 bases removed from V and 10 bases from J, the gap between germline ends came to 25 bases. CDR3 coding DNA: TGTGCCAGTACCTTCCAAATCGGATCAGACGGCGAGCAGTTCTTC. This gives the protein CASTFQIGSDGEQFF.

This clonotype was seen at least ten times. V and J are TRBV7-9 and TRBJ2-2; possible D gene TRBD1, 7 bases. Germline-derived CDR1 and CDR2 are SEHNR and FQNEAQ (reference sequence). This CDR3 spans 19 amino acids. Trimming pared 5 bases from V and 2 bases from J, leaving 24 bases between. CDR3 in amino acids: CASSDPGGKIQTNTGELFF. The CDR3 nucleotides read TGTGCCAGCAGCGACCCAGGGGGGAAGATCCAAACTAACACCGGGGAGCTGTTTTTT.

This clonotype was picked up a small number of times. The chain couples TRBV18 to TRBJ2-2; D is ambiguous. Germline CDR1 is KGHSH and CDR2 is LQKENI. The ends were cut back, 2 bases at V and 10 bases at J, with 17 bases in the middle. The CDR3 covers 15 residues. The CDR3 DNA reads TGTGCCAGCTCACCAACAATACGGGCTGACTCGGAGCTGTTTTTT. Its translation: CASSPTIRADSELFF.

This clonotype was detected many times. The chain is built from TRBV10-3 and TRBJ2-3; 12 bases fit TRBD2. After removal of 3 bases from V and 5 bases from J, the junction contained 12 bases not matched to a gene. This CDR3 comprises 18 residues. Germline CDR1 is ENHRY and CDR2 is SYGVKD. CDR3 amino acids: CAISDQVPSGGAGDTQYF. DNA of the CDR3: TGTGCCATCAGTGATCAGGTTCCTAGCGGGGGGGCAGGAGATACGCAGTATTTT.

This clonotype was observed many times. V and J are TRBV7-2 and TRBJ1-2; D is unclear. The CDR3 sequence is 13 residues long. CDR1 is SGHTA and CDR2 is FQGNSA in the germline V gene. V lost 5 bases to trimming and J lost 3 bases, with 10 bases between them. CDR3 sequence: CASSHRRDYGYTF. For the CDR3, the DNA is TGTGCCAGCAGCCATCGACGGGACTATGGCTACACCTTC.

This clonotype was seen repeatedly, ten times or more. The V call is TRBV7-8, the J call TRBJ1-5; D remains unclear. This CDR3 contains 13 residues. CDR1 SGHVS and CDR2 FQNEAQ come from the germline V gene. Trimming removed 8 bases at V and 2 bases at J, with 10 bases between. The CDR3 DNA reads as TGTGCCAGCGGAGGGATGGGCAATCAGCCCCAGCATTTT. The encoded protein is CASGGMGNQPQHF. The full variable domain, its missing parts supplied by reference TRBV7-8 and TRBJ1-5, is GAGVSQSPRYKVAKRGQDVALRCDPISGHVSLFWYQQALGQGPEFLTYFQNEAQLDKSGLPSDRFFAERPEGSVSTLKIQRTQQEDSAVYLCASGGMGNQPQHFGDGTRLSIL.

This clonotype was picked up many times. The rearrangement links TRBV4-2 to TRBJ2-3; TRBD1 or TRBD2 may be the D gene (7 bases each). V was trimmed by 0 bases and J by 9 bases, leaving 19 bases between them. Germline V gives CDR1 LGHNA, CDR2 YNFKEQ. There are 16 residues in the CDR3. The CDR3 DNA is TGTGCCAGCAGCCAAGAAGGGCGGGGGCCAGGGGGAACGCAGTATTTT. Its translation: CASSQEGRGPGGTQYF.

This clonotype has a count of ten or more. The rearrangement joins TRBV7-9 to TRBJ2-3; tentative D call: TRBD2 (6 bases). The CDR3 has 16 amino acids. The germline V and J ends were trimmed by 5 bases and 4 bases, with 19 bases remaining between them. The germline V gene has CDR1 SEHNR and CDR2 FQNEAQ (reference sequence). The CDR3 loop reads CASSTTVTGDSDTQYF. The DNA for the CDR3 is TGTGCCAGCAGCACGACCGTTACGGGGGACTCAGATACGCAGTATTTT.

The genes are TRBV5-8 and TRBJ2-1; 10 positions agree with TRBD1. This CDR3 is 15 amino acids long. The junction had 9 bases not matched to a gene; V was cut back by 4 bases and J by 8 bases. Germline V gene data show CDR1 as SGHTS and CDR2 as YDEGEE. CDR3 sequence (DNA): TGTGCCAGCAGCCGATTATCGACAGGGGGCGATGAGCAGTTCTTC. Translation gives CASSRLSTGGDEQFF.

This clonotype was seen at least ten times. The chain uses TRBV7-2 and TRBJ2-3; 9 bases agree with TRBD2. V dropped 5 bases and J dropped 3; count of bases not matched to a gene: 12. Per the germline V gene, CDR1 is SGHTA and CDR2 is FQGNSA. This CDR3 is 17 amino acids long. The CDR3 bases are TGTGCCAGCAGCCCCCCAACCGCGGGGGGGCAGACAGATACGCAGTATTTT. It is translated as CASSPPTAGGQTDTQYF.

This clonotype has a handful of counts. This chain links TRBV23-1 with TRBJ2-7; TRBD1 matches 7 bases. TRBV23-1 is placed among ORFs of uncertain function. This CDR3 is 14 amino acids long. With V trimmed by 5 bases and J by 0 bases, 4 bases remained unmatched. The CDR3 DNA is TGCGCCAGCAGTTTGGACAGGCCCTCCTACGAGCAGTACTTC. Its translation: CASSLDRPSYEQYF.

This clonotype was counted ten times or more. The chain couples TRBV5-1 to TRBJ2-7; TRBD1 agrees at 8 bases. This CDR3 spans 15 amino acids. Germline CDR1 SGHRS, CDR2 YFSETQ. V trimming: 0 bases; J trimming: 6 bases; junction bases outside the gene matches: 8. The CDR3 loop reads CASSLEFRGLTEQYF. The CDR3 DNA reads TGCGCCAGCAGCTTGGAGTTCAGGGGGCTGACCGAGCAGTACTTC.

This clonotype came up many times. The chain employs TRBV13 and TRBJ2-7; the match to TRBD1 covers 7 bases. V was pared by 5 bases and J by 5 bases, with 9 bases of the junction left unmatched. This CDR3 is 14 amino acids long. The germline gives CDR1 PRHDT, CDR2 FYEKMQ (reference sequence). This CDR3 is CASSPRDREHEQYF. The CDR3 region has the DNA TGTGCCAGCAGCCCCCGGGACAGAGAACACGAGCAGTACTTC.